The rows below give T cell receptor beta chains drawn from one sample of a study of blood T cell repertoires in COVID-19. The method was immunoSEQ multiplex PCR; TCRdb's version includes in-frame clones alone and lacks a portion of them. The data contain 30,000 to 40,000 clones, about 89% of them singletons. Sequenced material: peripheral blood. The receptors derive from a human donor in a cohort sampled during active COVID-19. The CDR3 runs from the conserved cysteine through the conserved F or W. Fields, in order: V gene, J gene, CDR3 length, clone size, D gene, CDR3 protein, CDR3 DNA. A D gene is named only where the DNA matches it firmly. Rows give clone size only sometimes, using once, few, many, or a class for an expanded clone.

TRBV30	TRBJ2-5	13	-	TRBD1	CAWDRDRQETQYF	TGTGCCTGGGATCGGGACAGGCAGGAGACCCAGTACTTC
TRBV12-3/TRBV12-4	TRBJ1-5	12	-	-	CASSQIPQPQHF	TGTGCCAGCAGTCAGATTCCTCAGCCCCAGCATTTT
TRBV19	TRBJ1-1	14	-	-	CASSVGSGIAEAFF	TGTGCCAGTAGTGTGGGATCGGGGATAGCTGAAGCTTTCTTT
TRBV24-1	TRBJ2-2	14	once	TRBD1	CATSDDRDTGELFF	TGTGCCACCAGTGATGACAGGGACACCGGGGAGCTGTTTTTT
TRBV19	TRBJ1-1	15	-	-	CATSNLGLRNTEAFF	TGTGCCACCTCAAACCTGGGCCTCAGGAACACTGAAGCTTTCTTT
TRBV6-5	TRBJ2-2	14	-	-	CASSGEQGPGELFF	TGTGCCAGCAGCGGCGAACAGGGTCCCGGGGAGCTGTTTTTT
TRBV10-2	TRBJ1-4	15	-	-	CASLPGRTGDEKLFF	TGCGCCAGTCTGCCGGGGAGAACTGGAGATGAAAAACTGTTTTTT
TRBV2	TRBJ2-4	15	-	TRBD1	CASREDRVGKNIQYF	TGTGCCAGCAGGGAGGACAGGGTAGGCAAAAACATTCAGTACTTC
TRBV19	TRBJ2-5	13	-	-	CASSITGKETQYF	TGTGCCAGTAGTATAACGGGAAAGGAGACCCAGTACTTC
TRBV28	TRBJ1-2	12	-	-	CASGSTAYGYTF	TGTGCCAGCGGGTCGACAGCCTATGGCTACACCTTC
TRBV5-3	TRBJ1-4	17	-	-	CARSLDGGEATNEKLFF	TGTGCCAGAAGCTTGGATGGAGGGGAGGCAACTAATGAAAAACTGTTTTTT
TRBV10-3	TRBJ1-1	14	-	-	CAISESAGEEGAFF	TGTGCCATCAGTGAGTCGGCGGGGGAAGAAGGAGCTTTCTTT
TRBV3-1/TRBV3-2	TRBJ2-3	12	-	-	CASSQARRAQYF	TGTGCCAGCAGCCAAGCACGGCGGGCGCAGTATTTT
TRBV7-9	TRBJ2-2	12	once	-	CASSLVLGELFF	TGTGCCAGCAGCTTAGTTCTCGGGGAGCTGTTTTTT
TRBV6-5	TRBJ1-5	14	-	TRBD1	CASSPGTGNQPQHF	TGTGCCAGCAGTCCGGGGACAGGAAATCAGCCCCAGCATTTT
TRBV27	TRBJ1-2	13	-	-	CASGEGLPYGYTF	TGTGCCAGCGGTGAAGGACTTCCCTATGGCTACACCTTC
TRBV11-2	TRBJ1-4	14	-	-	CASSPRALGEKLFF	TGTGCCAGCAGTCCCAGGGCGCTGGGTGAAAAACTGTTTTTT